This T cell receptor (beta chain) stems from a study of blood T cell repertoires in COVID-19. Original data processing: Reference gene primer amplification yielded estimated nucleated cell counts. Sequencing used immunoSEQ multiplex PCR; TCRdb keeps in-frame clones, though not all of them. The DNA was the basis for D and trimming; V, J and clone size are from that table. The data contain more than 350,000 clones, 85% to 90% of them singletons. Participants' reported clinical history set cohort assignment. Among Cohort 3 donors, those recovered had two negative PCRs, clearance, or symptom resolution. The sample consisted of PBMCs or T cells enriched from blood (not recorded which). This TCR came from a man younger than 30 who had recovered from COVID-19.

CDR3 in amino acids: CASSLDGGTNEKLFF. The CDR3 DNA follows: TGTGCCAGCAGCTTGGACGGAGGCACTAATGAAAAACTGTTTTTT. This chain joins TRBV11-2 and TRBJ1-4; no clear D. The V gene's germline CDR1 is SGHAT and CDR2 FQNNGV. CDR3 length: 15 amino acids. The ends were cut back, 3 bases at V and 2 bases at J, with 10 bases in the middle.